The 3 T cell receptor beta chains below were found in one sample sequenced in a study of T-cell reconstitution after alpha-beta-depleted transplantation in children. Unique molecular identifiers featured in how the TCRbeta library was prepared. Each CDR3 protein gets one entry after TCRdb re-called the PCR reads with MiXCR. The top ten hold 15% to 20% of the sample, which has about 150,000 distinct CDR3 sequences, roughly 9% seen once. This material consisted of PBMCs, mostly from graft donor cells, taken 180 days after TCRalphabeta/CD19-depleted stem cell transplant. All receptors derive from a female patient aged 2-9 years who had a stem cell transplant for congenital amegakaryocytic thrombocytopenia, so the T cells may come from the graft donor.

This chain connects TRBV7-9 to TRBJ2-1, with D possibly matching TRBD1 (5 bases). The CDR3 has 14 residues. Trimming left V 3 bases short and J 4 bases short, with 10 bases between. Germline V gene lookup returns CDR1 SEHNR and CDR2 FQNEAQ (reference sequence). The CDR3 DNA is TGTGCCAGCAGCTTTTCTGACAGTTACAATGAGCAGTTCTTC. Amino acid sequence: CASSFSDSYNEQFF.

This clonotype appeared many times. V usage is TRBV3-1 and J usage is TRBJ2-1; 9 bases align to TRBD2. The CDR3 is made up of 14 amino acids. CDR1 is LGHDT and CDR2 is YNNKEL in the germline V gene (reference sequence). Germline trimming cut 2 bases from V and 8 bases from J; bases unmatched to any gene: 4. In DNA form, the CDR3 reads TGTGCCAGCAGCCAACGCGGGGGGGCAGATGAGCAGTTCTTC. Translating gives CASSQRGGADEQFF.

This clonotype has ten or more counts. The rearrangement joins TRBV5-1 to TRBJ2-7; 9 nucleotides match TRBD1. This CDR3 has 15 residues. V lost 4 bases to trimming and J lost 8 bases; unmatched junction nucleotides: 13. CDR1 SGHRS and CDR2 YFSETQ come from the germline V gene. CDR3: CASSVTGTGPEKQYF. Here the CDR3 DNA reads TGCGCCAGCAGCGTAACCGGGACAGGGCCCGAAAAGCAGTACTTC.